These 4 T cell receptor beta chains came from one sample sequenced in a study of blood T cell repertoires in COVID-19. Repertoires were generated with immunoSEQ multiplex PCR, while TCRdb's copy carries only in-frame clones and drops some. The sample yields 85,000 to 95,000 clones, roughly 90% seen once. Sequenced: peripheral blood. Receptor source: a man between 60 and 75 years old with COVID-19, enrolled during active disease.

The chain employs TRBV29-1 and TRBJ1-3; TRBD1 agrees at 7 bases. This CDR3 has 14 amino acids. CDR1 and CDR2 (germline): SQVTM, ANQGSEA. Unmatched junction bases numbered 9, after V lost 6 bases and J lost 4 bases. CDR3 coding DNA: TGCAGCGTCCTACCGCAGGGGGGAGGAAACACCATATATTTT. Protein: CSVLPQGGGNTIYF.

The chain has TRBV6-5 and TRBJ2-2; 7 positions agree with TRBD1. V trimming: 2 bases; J trimming: 4 bases; junction bases outside the gene matches: 4. This CDR3 contains 15 residues. From germline, CDR1 is MNHEY and CDR2 SVGAGI. CDR3: CASSYVTGFTGELFF. For the CDR3, the DNA is TGTGCCAGCAGTTACGTGACAGGGTTCACCGGGGAGCTGTTTTTT.

The rearrangement joins TRBV3-1 (or the pseudogene TRBV3-2) to TRBJ2-4; 11 bases match TRBD2. V lost 3 bases, J lost 2 bases, and 21 bases stayed unmatched. The CDR3 covers 22 residues. The germline V gene encodes CDR1 LGHDT and CDR2 YNNKEL (reference sequence). The CDR3 reads CASSHGFGVDSGRAGTKNIQYF. DNA for the CDR3: TGTGCCAGCAGCCATGGTTTCGGCGTGGATAGCGGGAGGGCCGGGACCAAAAACATTCAGTACTTC.

The chain links TRBV5-1 to TRBJ2-3; 7 nucleotides line up with TRBD2. Trimming cost V 4 bases and J 4 bases; bases outside gene matches: 6. Germline lookup yields CDR1 SGHRS and CDR2 YFSETQ. This CDR3 contains 14 residues. CDR3 bases: TGCGCCAGCAGCGCCGGACTAGGGCCAGATACGCAGTATTTT. Its translation: CASSAGLGPDTQYF.